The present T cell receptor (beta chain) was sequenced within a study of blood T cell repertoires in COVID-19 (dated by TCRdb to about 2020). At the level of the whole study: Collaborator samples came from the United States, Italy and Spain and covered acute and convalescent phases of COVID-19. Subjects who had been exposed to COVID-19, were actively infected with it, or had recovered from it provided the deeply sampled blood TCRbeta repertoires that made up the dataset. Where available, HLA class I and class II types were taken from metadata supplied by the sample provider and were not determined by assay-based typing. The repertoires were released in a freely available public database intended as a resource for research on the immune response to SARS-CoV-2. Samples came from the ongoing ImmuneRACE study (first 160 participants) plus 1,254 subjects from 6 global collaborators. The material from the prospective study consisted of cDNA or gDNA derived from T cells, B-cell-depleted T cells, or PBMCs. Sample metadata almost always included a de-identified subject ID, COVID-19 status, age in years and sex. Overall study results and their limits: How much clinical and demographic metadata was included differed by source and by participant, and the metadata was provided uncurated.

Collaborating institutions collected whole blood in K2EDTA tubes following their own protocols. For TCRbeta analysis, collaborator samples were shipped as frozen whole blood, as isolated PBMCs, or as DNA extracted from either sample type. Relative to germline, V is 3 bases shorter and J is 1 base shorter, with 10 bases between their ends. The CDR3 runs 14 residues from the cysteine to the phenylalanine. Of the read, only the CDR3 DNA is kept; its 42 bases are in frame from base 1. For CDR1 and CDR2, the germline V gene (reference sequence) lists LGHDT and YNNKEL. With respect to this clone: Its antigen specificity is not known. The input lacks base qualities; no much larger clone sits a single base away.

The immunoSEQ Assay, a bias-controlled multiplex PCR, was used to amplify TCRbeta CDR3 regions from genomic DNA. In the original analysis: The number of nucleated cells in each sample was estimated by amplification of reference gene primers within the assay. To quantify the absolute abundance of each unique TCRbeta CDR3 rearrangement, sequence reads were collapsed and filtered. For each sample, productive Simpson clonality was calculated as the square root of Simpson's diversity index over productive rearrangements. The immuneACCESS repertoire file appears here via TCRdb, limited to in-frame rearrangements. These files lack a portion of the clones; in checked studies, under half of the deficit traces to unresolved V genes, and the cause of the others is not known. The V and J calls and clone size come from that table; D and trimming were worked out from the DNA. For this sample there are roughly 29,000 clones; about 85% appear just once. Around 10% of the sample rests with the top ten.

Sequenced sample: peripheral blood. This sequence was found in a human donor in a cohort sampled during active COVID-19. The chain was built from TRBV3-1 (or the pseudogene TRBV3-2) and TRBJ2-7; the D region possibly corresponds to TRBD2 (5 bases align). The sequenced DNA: TGTGCCAGCAGCCAGATGGGGAGTTCCTACGAGCAGTACTTC. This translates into CASSQMGSSYEQYF.